The sequence of this T cell receptor (beta chain) was determined in a study of blood T cell repertoires in COVID-19. Background on the study: T cells, B-cell-depleted T cells, or PBMCs provided the cDNA or gDNA that served as material.

Trimming shortened V by 3 bases and J by 3 bases, and 11 bases separated the two germline ends. The CDR3 totals 14 residues. The germline CDR1 and CDR2 sequences are SEHNR and FQNEAQ (reference sequence). In the source study's methods: Reference gene primer amplification yielded estimated nucleated cell counts. Only in-frame clones appear in the TCRdb table, and some are missing; sequencing was by immunoSEQ multiplex PCR. For V, J and clone size, that table is used; D and trimming come from the DNA. The sample has around 260,000 clones; 85% to 90% are singletons. The source material was peripheral blood. This sequence was found in a man younger than 40 with acute or convalescent COVID-19. The V and J genes are TRBV7-9 and TRBJ2-5; TRBD1 is a possible D gene (5 bases). For the CDR3, the DNA is TGTGCCAGCAGCTTGGGGTCAGGGAAAGAGACCCAGTACTTC. It is translated as CASSLGSGKETQYF.